The TCR beta chain described here comes from a study of human T cells and chemical hapten exposure (dated by TCRdb to the early 2020s). A note on the overall study: For sensitization, 2% DPC in acetone was applied to a 2 cm by 2 cm area of upper inner arm skin. Throughout the study period of 20 to 25 weeks, patients also received therapeutic DPC doses to the scalp every week. Patch testing was performed on the upper back with Finn chambers containing 0.01% DPC, and the patch tests were scored after 6 days according to International Contact Dermatitis Research Group standards. The patient cohort, mostly female, included alopecia areata with under or over 50% scalp involvement, alopecia totalis and alopecia universalis. The libraries were sequenced as a pool, and the TCR yield per sample differed mostly because of small variations in library volumes within the pool. Peripheral blood TCR repertoire changes were tracked in vivo in alopecia patients during primary and secondary sensitization to the hapten diphenylcyclopropenone (DPC). Blood was sampled from patients pre-sensitization (week 0) and at 2, 6 and about 24 weeks after DPC sensitization. Around 29 alopecia patients provided blood for TCR sequencing at one to four time points (pre-sensitization, 2, 6 and 24 weeks).

What this sample's time point label stands for: patch test 1, 2 weeks after DPC sensitization. The treatment or condition label for this specimen denotes: therapeutic diphenylcyclopropenone sensitization with weekly scalp DPC. At each patch-test visit, blood was drawn before the patch test was applied. Eligible patients were aged 18 to 70, diagnosed with alopecia, deemed suitable for DPC therapy, and excluded if pregnant. Total RNA was extracted from unfractionated whole blood that had been collected in Tempus Blood RNA tubes. The paper as a whole reports these results and caveats: Repeated subsampling changed both the strength of the expansion versus patch-test correlation and the threshold at which the correlation became significant. All patients had alopecia, a presumed autoimmune disease, so their immune response might differ from that of healthy individuals. Patch test score correlated positively with the number of PT1 expanded TCRs, reaching significance at thresholds 8, 16 and 32 but not at 4. Compared with pre-sensitization or healthy control sets, expanded TCRs formed significantly more large CDR3 similarity clusters, which is consistent with antigen-driven responses. DPC sensitization did not change the number of TCRs with a frequency above 1 in 1000, and there was no evidence of changes in global repertoire structure.

The library was built by means of RACE. Sequenced on a NextSeq 500. Library preparation attached unique molecular identifiers to individual cDNA molecules for quantitative, reproducible TCR counting. For every blood RNA sample, sequencing covered both the TCR alpha and TCR beta chains. From the authors' description of their analysis: The median number of TCRs per sample was roughly 94,000, ranging from roughly 23,224 to 690,600. The Decombinator software suite was used to annotate V, J and CDR3 in the TCR reads. To make PS versus PT1 abundance plots, every sample was subsampled to the same number of TCRs (28,000). Expanded TCRs were defined as absent before sensitization and observed at least eight times at the 2-week time point. TCRdb passed the public sequencing reads through fastp at Q25 and MiXCR, retaining productive beta sequences. Identical CDR3 proteins give one entry, which carries the most common genes and DNA. The V and J calls here are based on TCRdb, not the publication. For this sample there are 150,000 to 200,000 distinct CDR3 sequences; around 24% appear just once. The ten largest account for about 6.7% of the sample.

This clonotype showed up just a few times. It has no known antigen specificity. Nothing much larger sits one base from this clone, and base qualities are not available. V loses 7 bases, J loses 5 bases, and the germline ends lie 12 bases apart. The CDR3 runs 11 amino acids, cysteine and phenylalanine included. The only DNA kept is the CDR3, 33 bases in frame from the first base. Via the germline V gene, CDR1 is SQVTM and CDR2 ANQGSEA. Sequencing used whole blood, obtained in connection with sensitization to the hapten diphenylcyclopropenone (DPC). The rearrangement joined TRBV29-1 to TRBJ2-7; TRBD2 is a weak D gene call, 6 bases matching. The clonotype was recovered from a woman aged 45-65 years with alopecia areata. Some clones in this sample may be carry-over from other donors' samples. Here the CDR3 is given as CSARDFNEQYF. The bases read TGCAGCGCCAGGGACTTTAACGAGCAGTACTTC.